The 10 T cell receptor beta chains given below trace back to one sample, sequenced in a study of blood T cells in healthy people across ages (dated by TCRdb to about 2015). Library construction relied on 5' RACE. The data were produced on an Illumina HiSeq 2500. A second about 7 to 11 cycle PCR used a sample-barcoded 5' primer and a J-beta primer mix. Using fastp trimming at Q25 and MiXCR clonotype assembly, TCRdb reanalyzed the public sequencing data and kept in-frame beta chains. Every CDR3 protein is listed once, alongside the most common genes and DNA of its rows. This sample is represented by hundreds of thousands of distinct CDR3 sequences; roughly 26% of them were singletons. Around 29% of the sample is taken by the ten largest. Input material: blood. The receptors shown here come from a woman in her seventies in good health.

The gene calls are TRBV28 and TRBJ1-2; D gene ambiguous. Germline V CDR1 and CDR2: MDHEN, SYDVKM. V lost 3 bases and J 5 bases, leaving 13 bases between the germline ends. This CDR3 spans 14 amino acids. This CDR3 reads CASSFGVAGYGYTF. Here the CDR3 DNA reads TGTGCCAGCAGTTTTGGTGTTGCGGGGTATGGCTACACCTTC.

This clonotype has ten or more counts. The chain links TRBV13 to TRBJ2-5; 11 bases agree with TRBD2. The CDR3 totals 15 residues. Germline V gene sequence: CDR1 PRHDT, CDR2 FYEKMQ (reference sequence). V shed 5 bases, J shed 3 bases, and the junction held 5 bases outside the gene matches. The CDR3 region is CASSLRLAGKETQYF. CDR3 coding DNA: TGTGCCAGCAGCCTAAGACTAGCGGGGAAAGAGACCCAGTACTTC. Together with reference TRBV13 and TRBJ2-5, the CDR3 gives the full variable domain: AAGVIQSPRHLIKEKRETATLKCYPIPRHDTVYWYQQGPGQDPQFLISFYEKMQSDKGSIPDRFSAQQFSDYHSELNMSSLELGDSALYFCASSLRLAGKETQYFGPGTRLLVL.

This clonotype was observed once. V is TRBV12-3 or TRBV12-4 and J is TRBJ2-5; D may match TRBD1 or TRBD2 (5 bases each). Matching the DNA end better, TRBJ2-1 makes the J call doubtful. This CDR3 spans 16 amino acids. CDR3 coding DNA: TGTGCCAGCAGTTTGGGAACTTGGGGGATCGGGAATGAGCAGTTCTTC. Translated: CASSLGTWGIGNEQFF.

The sample holds a few counts of this clonotype. An end of the junction does not agree with germline; a read error may underlie this. This chain joins TRBV7-2 and TRBJ2-5; 7 nucleotides match TRBD2. Germline V lookup: CDR1 SGHTA, CDR2 FQGNSA. The CDR3 covers 13 residues. CDR3 in DNA: TGTGCCAGCAGCCCAGATGCGGGAGCTACGAAGTTCTTC. Amino acid sequence: CASSPDAGATKFF.

In this sample, this clonotype turned up a few times. The chain joins TRBV20-1 to TRBJ2-7; D possibly corresponds to TRBD2 (6 bases). The CDR3 is 16 amino acids. Per germline, CDR1 DFQATT and CDR2 SNEGSKA (reference sequence). Trimming removed 1 base from V and 3 bases from J, with 19 bases in between. The CDR3 spells CSARGQIAENYYEQYF. In nucleotides, the CDR3 is TGCAGTGCTAGAGGTCAAATAGCGGAGAATTACTACGAGCAGTACTTC.

DNA for the CDR3: TGTGCCAGCAGTTACTTAAACAGGGGTTCGCGGGAGCAGTACTTC. Its translation is CASSYLNRGSREQYF. The chain recombines TRBV6-5 with TRBJ2-5; D tentatively reads TRBD1 or TRBD2 (7 bases each). The CDR3 totals 15 residues. Trimming pared 1 base from V and 11 bases from J, leaving 20 bases between. Germline CDR1 is MNHEY and CDR2 is SVGAGI.

J is TRBJ2-1 and V is TRBV12-3 or TRBV12-4; D is unresolved. V shed 2 bases and J shed 7 bases, with 9 bases lying between them. The CDR3 has 13 amino acids. Here the CDR3 reads CASSLIRMNEQFF. The DNA for the CDR3 is TGTGCCAGCAGTTTAATACGGATGAATGAGCAGTTCTTC.

In regard to this clonotype: A read error may be the cause here, since a much bigger clone is one base away. The rearrangement links TRBV20-1 to TRBJ1-5; 10 bases fit TRBD1. Trimming took 0 bases from V and 5 from J; bases not matched to a gene: 10. The CDR3 length is 17 residues. Germline values: CDR1 DFQATT, CDR2 SNEGSKA (reference sequence). The CDR3 loop is CSARDSGQGKRHQPQHF. CDR3 in DNA: TGCAGTGCTAGAGATTCGGGACAGGGGAAAAGGCATCAGCCCCAGCATTTT.

The chain joins TRBV10-3 to TRBJ2-3; D remains ambiguous. The CDR3 sequence is 14 residues long. With 0 bases removed from V and 4 bases from J, the gap between germline ends came to 8 bases. Per germline, CDR1 ENHRY and CDR2 SYGVKD. CDR3: CAISESIGADTQYF. The CDR3, as DNA: TGTGCCATCAGTGAGTCAATAGGAGCAGATACGCAGTATTTT.

This chain connects TRBV5-5 to TRBJ2-5; possible D gene TRBD2, 5 bases. V lost 4 bases and J 11 bases, leaving 12 bases between the germline ends. This CDR3 has 11 amino acids. Germline CDR1 and CDR2: SGHKS and YYEKEE (reference sequence). The CDR3 DNA sequence: TGTGCCAGCAGCCTCCAGAGGGAGCAGTACTTC. Its translation is CASSLQREQYF. Together with reference TRBV5-5 and TRBJ2-5, the CDR3 gives the full variable domain: DAGVTQSPTHLIKTRGQQVTLRCSPISGHKSVSWYQQVLGQGPQFIFQYYEKEERGRGNFPDRFSARQFPNYSSELNVNALLLGDSALYLCASSLQREQYFGPGTRLLVL.